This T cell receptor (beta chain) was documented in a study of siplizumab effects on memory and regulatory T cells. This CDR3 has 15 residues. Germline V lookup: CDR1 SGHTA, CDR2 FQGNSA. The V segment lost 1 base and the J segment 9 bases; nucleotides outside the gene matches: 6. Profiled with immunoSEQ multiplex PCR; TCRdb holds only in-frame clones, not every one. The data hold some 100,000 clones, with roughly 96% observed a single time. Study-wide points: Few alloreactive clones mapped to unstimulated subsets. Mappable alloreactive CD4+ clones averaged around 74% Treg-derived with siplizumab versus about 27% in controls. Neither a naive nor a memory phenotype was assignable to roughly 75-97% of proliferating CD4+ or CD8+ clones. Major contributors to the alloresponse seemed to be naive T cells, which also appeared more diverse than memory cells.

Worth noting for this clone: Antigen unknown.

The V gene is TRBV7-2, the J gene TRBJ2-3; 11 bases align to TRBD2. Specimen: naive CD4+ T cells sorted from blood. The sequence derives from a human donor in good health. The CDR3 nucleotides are TGTGCCAGCAGCTTAGGGGTAGCGGGGGGGCGCACGCAGTATTTT. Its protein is CASSLGVAGGRTQYF.